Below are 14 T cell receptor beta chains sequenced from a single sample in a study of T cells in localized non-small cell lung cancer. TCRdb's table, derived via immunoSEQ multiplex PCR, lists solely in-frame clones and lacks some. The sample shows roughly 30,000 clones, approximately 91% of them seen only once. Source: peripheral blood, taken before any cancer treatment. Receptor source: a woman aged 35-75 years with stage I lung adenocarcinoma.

The CDR3: CASGLGGLAGNEQFF. The CDR3 coding sequence is TGTGCTAGTGGTTTGGGAGGACTAGCGGGGAATGAGCAGTTCTTC. The rearrangement joins TRBV12-5 to TRBJ2-1; 12 nucleotides line up with TRBD2. V dropped 1 base and J dropped 7; count of bases not matched to a gene: 2. The CDR3 has 15 amino acids. The germline V gene has CDR1 LGHNT and CDR2 FRNRAP.

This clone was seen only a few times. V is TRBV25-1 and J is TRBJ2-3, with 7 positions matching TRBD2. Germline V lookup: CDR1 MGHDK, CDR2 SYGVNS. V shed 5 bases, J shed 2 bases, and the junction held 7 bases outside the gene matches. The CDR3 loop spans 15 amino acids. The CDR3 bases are TGTGCCAGCAGTAACGGGGGGACCTTCACAGATACGCAGTATTTT. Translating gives CASSNGGTFTDTQYF.

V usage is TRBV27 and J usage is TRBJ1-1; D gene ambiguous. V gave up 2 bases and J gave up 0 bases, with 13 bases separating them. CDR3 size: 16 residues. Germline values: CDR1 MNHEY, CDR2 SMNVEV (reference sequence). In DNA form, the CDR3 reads TGTGCCAGCAGTTTAGAGTATACAGCGATGAACACTGAAGCTTTCTTT. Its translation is CASSLEYTAMNTEAFF.

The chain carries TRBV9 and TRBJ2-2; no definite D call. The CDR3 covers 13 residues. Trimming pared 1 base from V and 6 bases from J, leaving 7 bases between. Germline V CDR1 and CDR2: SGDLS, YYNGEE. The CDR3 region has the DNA TGTGCCAGCAGCGTATCGGTTGCCGGGGAGCTGTTTTTT. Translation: CASSVSVAGELFF.

CDR3 in amino acids: CAIPTSGKGDEQYF. The DNA of the CDR3 is TGTGCCATCCCTACTAGCGGTAAGGGCGACGAGCAGTACTTC. The J gene is TRBJ2-7, the V gene TRBV13; 8 nucleotides line up with TRBD2. V lost 10 bases and J lost 5; bases outside the gene matches: 13. Per the germline V gene, CDR1 is PRHDT and CDR2 is FYEKMQ (reference sequence). This CDR3 comprises 14 residues.

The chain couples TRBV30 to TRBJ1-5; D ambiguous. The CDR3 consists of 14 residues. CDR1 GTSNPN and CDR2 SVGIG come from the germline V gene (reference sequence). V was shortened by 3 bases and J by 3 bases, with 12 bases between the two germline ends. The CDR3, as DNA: TGTGCCTGGAGCTGGAGAGGGATCAATCAGCCCCAGCATTTT. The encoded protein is CAWSWRGINQPQHF. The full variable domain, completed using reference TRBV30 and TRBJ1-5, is SQTIHQWPATLVQPVGSPLSLECTVEGTSNPNLYWYRQAAGRGLQLLFYSVGIGQISSEVPQNLSASRPQDRQFILSSKKLLLSDSGFYLCAWSWRGINQPQHFGDGTRLSIL.

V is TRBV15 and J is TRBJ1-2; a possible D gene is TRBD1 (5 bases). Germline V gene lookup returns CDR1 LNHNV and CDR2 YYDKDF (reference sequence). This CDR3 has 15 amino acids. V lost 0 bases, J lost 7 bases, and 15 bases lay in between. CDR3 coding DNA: TGTGCCACCAGCAGAGAAGGGACGATACTTGGTGGCTACACCTTC. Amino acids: CATSREGTILGGYTF.

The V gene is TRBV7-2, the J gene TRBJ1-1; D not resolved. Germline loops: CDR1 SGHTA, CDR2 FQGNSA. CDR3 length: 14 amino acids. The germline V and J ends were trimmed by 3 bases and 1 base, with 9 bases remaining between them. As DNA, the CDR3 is TGTGCCAGCAGCTTCCCTGGTGGGAACACTGAAGCTTTCTTT. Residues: CASSFPGGNTEAFF.

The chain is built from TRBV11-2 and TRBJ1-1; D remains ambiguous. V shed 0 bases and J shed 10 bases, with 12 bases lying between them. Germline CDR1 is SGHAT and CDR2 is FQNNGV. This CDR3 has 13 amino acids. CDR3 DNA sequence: TGTGCCAGCAGCTTAGATAGGGCCGATGGAGCTTTCTTT. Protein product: CASSLDRADGAFF.

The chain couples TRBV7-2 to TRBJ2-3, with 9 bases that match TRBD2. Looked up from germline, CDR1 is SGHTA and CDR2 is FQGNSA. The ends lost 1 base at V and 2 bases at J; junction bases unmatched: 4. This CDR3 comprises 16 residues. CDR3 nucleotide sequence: TGTGCCAGCAGCTTAGAGGCTAGCGGGGACACAGATACGCAGTATTTT. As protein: CASSLEASGDTDTQYF.

The CDR3 loop reads CASSLNSYEQYF. For the CDR3, the DNA is TGTGCCAGCAGCTTAAACTCCTACGAGCAGTACTTC. The chain uses TRBV7-2 and TRBJ2-7; no definite D call. Trimming cost V 2 bases and J 0 bases, with 2 bases left between them. The CDR3 covers 12 residues. CDR1 and CDR2 from the germline V gene are SGHTA and FQGNSA.

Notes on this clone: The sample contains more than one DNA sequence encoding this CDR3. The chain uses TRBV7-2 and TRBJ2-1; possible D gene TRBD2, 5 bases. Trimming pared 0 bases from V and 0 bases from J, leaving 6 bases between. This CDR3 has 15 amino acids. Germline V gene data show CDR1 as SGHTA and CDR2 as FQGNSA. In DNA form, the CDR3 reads TGTGCCAGCAGCTTAGCGGGGAGCTCCTACAATGAGCAGTTCTTC. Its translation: CASSLAGSSYNEQFF.

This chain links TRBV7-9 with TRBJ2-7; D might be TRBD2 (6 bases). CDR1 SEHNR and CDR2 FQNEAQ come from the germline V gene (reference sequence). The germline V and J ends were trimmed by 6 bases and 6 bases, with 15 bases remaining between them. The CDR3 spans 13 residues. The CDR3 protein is CASSKPGEFEQYF. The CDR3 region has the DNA TGTGCCAGCAGTAAACCGGGGGAGTTCGAGCAGTACTTC.

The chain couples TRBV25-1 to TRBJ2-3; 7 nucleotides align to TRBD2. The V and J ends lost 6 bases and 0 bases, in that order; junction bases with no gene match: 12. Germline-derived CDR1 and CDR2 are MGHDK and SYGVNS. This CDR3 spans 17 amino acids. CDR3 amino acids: CASRGEWGGTSTDTQYF. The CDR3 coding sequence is TGTGCCAGCAGAGGGGAATGGGGGGGAACTAGCACAGATACGCAGTATTTT.